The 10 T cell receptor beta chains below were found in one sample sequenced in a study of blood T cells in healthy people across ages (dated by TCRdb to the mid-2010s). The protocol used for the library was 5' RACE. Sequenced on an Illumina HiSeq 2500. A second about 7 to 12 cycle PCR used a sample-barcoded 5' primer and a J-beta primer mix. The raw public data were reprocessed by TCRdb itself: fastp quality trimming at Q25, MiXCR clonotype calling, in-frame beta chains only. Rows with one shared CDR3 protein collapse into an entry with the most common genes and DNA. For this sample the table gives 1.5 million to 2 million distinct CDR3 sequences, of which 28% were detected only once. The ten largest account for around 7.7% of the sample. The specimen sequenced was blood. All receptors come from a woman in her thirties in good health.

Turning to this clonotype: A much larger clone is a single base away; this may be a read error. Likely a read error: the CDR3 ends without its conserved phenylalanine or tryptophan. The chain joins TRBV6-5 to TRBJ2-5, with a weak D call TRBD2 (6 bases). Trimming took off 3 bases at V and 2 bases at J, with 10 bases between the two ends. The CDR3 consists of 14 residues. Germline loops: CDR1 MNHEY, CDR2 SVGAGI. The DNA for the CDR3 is TGTGCCAGCAGTTATCCCGGGAGACAAGAGACCCAGTACGTC. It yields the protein CASSYPGRQETQYV.

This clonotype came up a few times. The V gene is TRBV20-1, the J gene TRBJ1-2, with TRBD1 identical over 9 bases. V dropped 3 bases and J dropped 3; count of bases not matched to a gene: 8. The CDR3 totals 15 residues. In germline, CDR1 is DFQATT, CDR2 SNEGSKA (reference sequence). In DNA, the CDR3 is TGCAGTGCTAGGGGGACACAGGGGGCTGACTATGGCTACACCTTC. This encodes CSARGTQGADYGYTF.

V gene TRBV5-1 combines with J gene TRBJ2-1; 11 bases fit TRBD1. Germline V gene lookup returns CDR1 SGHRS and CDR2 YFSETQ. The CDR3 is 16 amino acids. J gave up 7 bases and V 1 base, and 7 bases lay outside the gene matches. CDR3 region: CASSLPGTGGKNEQFF. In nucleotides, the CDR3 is TGCGCCAGCAGCTTGCCCGGGACAGGGGGGAAAAATGAGCAGTTCTTC. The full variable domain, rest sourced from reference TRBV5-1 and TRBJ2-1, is KAGVTQTPRYLIKTRGQQVTLSCSPISGHRSVSWYQQTPGQGLQFLFEYFSETQRNKGNFPGRFSGRQFSNSRSEMNVSTLELGDSALYLCASSLPGTGGKNEQFFGPGTRLTVL.

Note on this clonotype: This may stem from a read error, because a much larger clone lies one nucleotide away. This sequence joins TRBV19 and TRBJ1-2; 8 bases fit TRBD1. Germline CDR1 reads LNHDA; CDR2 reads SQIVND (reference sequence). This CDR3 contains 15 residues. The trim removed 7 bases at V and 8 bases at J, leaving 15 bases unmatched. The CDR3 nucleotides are TGTGCCAGTACCCCCGGAAGTGGACAGGGACAGGGCTACACCTTC. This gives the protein CASTPGSGQGQGYTF.

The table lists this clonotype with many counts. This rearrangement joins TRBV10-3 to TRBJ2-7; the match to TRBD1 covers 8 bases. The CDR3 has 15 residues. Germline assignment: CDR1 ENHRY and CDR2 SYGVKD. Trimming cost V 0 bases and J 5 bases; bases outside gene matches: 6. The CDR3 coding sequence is TGTGCCATCAGTGAGTCGACAGGGGAAATTAACGAGCAGTACTTC. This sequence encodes CAISESTGEINEQYF.

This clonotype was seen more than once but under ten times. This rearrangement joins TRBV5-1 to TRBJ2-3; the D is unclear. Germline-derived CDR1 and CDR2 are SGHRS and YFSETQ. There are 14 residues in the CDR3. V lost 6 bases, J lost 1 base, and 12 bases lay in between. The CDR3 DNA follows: TGCGCCAGCACCGCATTTAGCCGCACAGATACGCAGTATTTT. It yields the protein CASTAFSRTDTQYF. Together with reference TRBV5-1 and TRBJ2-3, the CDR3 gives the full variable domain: KAGVTQTPRYLIKTRGQQVTLSCSPISGHRSVSWYQQTPGQGLQFLFEYFSETQRNKGNFPGRFSGRQFSNSRSEMNVSTLELGDSALYLCASTAFSRTDTQYFGPGTRLTVL.

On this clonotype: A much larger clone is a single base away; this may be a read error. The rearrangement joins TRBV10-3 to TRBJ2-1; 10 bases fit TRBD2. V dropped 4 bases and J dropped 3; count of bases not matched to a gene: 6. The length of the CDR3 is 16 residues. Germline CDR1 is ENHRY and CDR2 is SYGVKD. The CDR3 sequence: CAISGGLAGDYNEQFF. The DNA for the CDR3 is TGTGCCATCAGTGGGGGCCTAGCGGGAGACTACAATGAGCAGTTCTTC.

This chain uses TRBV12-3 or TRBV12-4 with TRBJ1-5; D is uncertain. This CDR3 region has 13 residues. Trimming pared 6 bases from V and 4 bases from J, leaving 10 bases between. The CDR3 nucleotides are TGTGCCAGCAGACCGCTGGGAAATCAGCCCCAGCATTTT. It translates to CASRPLGNQPQHF.

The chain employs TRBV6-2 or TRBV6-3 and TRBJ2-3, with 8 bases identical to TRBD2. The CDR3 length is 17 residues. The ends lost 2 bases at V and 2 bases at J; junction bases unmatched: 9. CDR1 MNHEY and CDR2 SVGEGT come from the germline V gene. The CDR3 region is CASSYAPRREDTDTQYF. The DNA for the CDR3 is TGTGCCAGCAGTTACGCCCCTCGGCGGGAGGACACAGATACGCAGTATTTT.

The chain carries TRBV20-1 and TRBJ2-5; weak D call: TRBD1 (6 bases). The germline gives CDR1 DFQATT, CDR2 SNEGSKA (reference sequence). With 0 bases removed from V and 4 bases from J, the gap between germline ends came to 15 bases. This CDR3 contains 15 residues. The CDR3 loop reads CSAREGSRGIETQYF. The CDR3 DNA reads TGCAGTGCTAGAGAGGGTAGCAGGGGAATAGAGACCCAGTACTTC.